This T cell receptor beta chain was sequenced during a study of blood T cell repertoires in COVID-19. Study information: The study drew acute and convalescent COVID-19 samples from the United States, Italy and Spain. In each case, the material was cDNA or gDNA derived from T cells, B-cell-depleted T cells, or PBMCs.

The CDR3 has 16 amino acids. The ends were cut back, 3 bases at V and 0 bases at J, with 13 bases in the middle. Germline CDR1 and CDR2: SGDLS and YYNGEE. This study enrolled people aged 18 to 89 from 20 to 25 US geographic areas. Data came from immunoSEQ multiplex PCR; TCRdb stores just in-frame clones and leaves some out. The data contain about 200,000 clones, approximately 86% of them singletons. Sample: PBMCs or T cells enriched from blood (not recorded which). This sequence joins TRBV9 and TRBJ1-3; D unresolved. The sequence came from a woman aged 55-69 years with acute COVID-19. As DNA, the CDR3 is TGTGCCAGCAGCGCGTTATTAAAGAGCTCTGGAAACACCATATATTTT. Translating gives CASSALLKSSGNTIYF.